A selection of T cell receptor beta chains follows, all from one sample in a study of OX40 agonist ivuxolimab in advanced cancers. TCRdb's table, derived via immunoSEQ multiplex PCR, lists solely in-frame clones and lacks some. The table records 60,000 to 75,000 clones, roughly 84% of them present only once. The sample was CD4+ or CD8+ T cells sorted from blood, taken in a trial of the OX40 agonist ivuxolimab. These receptors all come from an adult with an advanced solid tumor such as melanoma, head and neck, liver or kidney cancer. CDR3s include the opening cysteine and the closing phenylalanine or tryptophan. Each record gives: V gene, D gene, clone size, J gene, CDR3 DNA, CDR3 protein. A D gene is named only where the DNA matches it firmly. Not all rows give a size; the values are once, few, many and, for expanded clones, a class.

V gene: TRBV6-4
D gene: NA
clone size: NA
J gene: TRBJ2-1
CDR3 DNA: TGTGCCAGCAGGACCCCCAGGCGGGGCTCCTACAATGAGCAGTTCTTC
CDR3 protein: CASRTPRRGSYNEQFF

V gene: TRBV7-9
D gene: NA
clone size: NA
J gene: TRBJ1-2
CDR3 DNA: TGTGCCAGCAGAACTACGAAGGACAGATCTTTAGGCTATGGCTACACCTTC
CDR3 protein: CASRTTKDRSLGYGYTF

V gene: TRBV7-2
D gene: TRBD1
clone size: NA
J gene: TRBJ2-7
CDR3 DNA: TGTGCCAGCAGTTATGGGACAGGACTCTACGAGCAGTACTTC
CDR3 protein: CASSYGTGLYEQYF

V gene: TRBV7-6
D gene: TRBD2
clone size: few
J gene: TRBJ2-2
CDR3 DNA: TGTGCCAGCAGCCGAACTAGCGGGGGGGTCCCCGGGGAGCTGTTTTTT
CDR3 protein: CASSRTSGGVPGELFF

V gene: TRBV7-6
D gene: NA
clone size: NA
J gene: TRBJ2-3
CDR3 DNA: TGTGCCAGCAGCTTACAAGAGGGAGATACGCAGTATTTT
CDR3 protein: CASSLQEGDTQYF

V gene: TRBV6-6
D gene: TRBD1
clone size: NA
J gene: TRBJ2-1
CDR3 DNA: TGTGCCAGCACCCAGGACAGGGCCAGCTCCTACAATGAGCAGTTCTTC
CDR3 protein: CASTQDRASSYNEQFF

V gene: TRBV6-1
D gene: NA
clone size: NA
J gene: TRBJ1-6
CDR3 DNA: TGTGCCACCAGGACAGTTAATTCACCCCTCCACTTT
CDR3 protein: CATRTVNSPLHF

V gene: TRBV6-5
D gene: TRBD2
clone size: NA
J gene: TRBJ2-7
CDR3 DNA: TGTGCCAGCACCCCACTGACTAGCGGGAGGGCCCGGCCCCACTTC
CDR3 protein: CASTPLTSGRARPHF

V gene: TRBV10-1
D gene: NA
clone size: NA
J gene: TRBJ1-1
CDR3 DNA: TGCGCCAGCAGTGAATCGGGCGGTCACACTGAAGCTTTCTTT
CDR3 protein: CASSESGGHTEAFF

V gene: TRBV10-1
D gene: NA
clone size: NA
J gene: TRBJ2-5
CDR3 DNA: TGCGCCAGCAGTGAGTTCGTCAACCAAGAGACCCAGTACTTC
CDR3 protein: CASSEFVNQETQYF

V gene: TRBV19
D gene: NA
clone size: NA
J gene: TRBJ1-2
CDR3 DNA: NA
CDR3 protein: CASTSEANRRYGYTF

V gene: TRBV28
D gene: TRBD2
clone size: NA
J gene: TRBJ2-2
CDR3 DNA: TGTGCCAGCAGTGTGACCGGGACTAGCATCGGGGAGCTGTTTTTT
CDR3 protein: CASSVTGTSIGELFF

V gene: TRBV19
D gene: TRBD2
clone size: once
J gene: TRBJ2-2
CDR3 DNA: TGTGCCAGTAGACCTAGCGGGGGGTCGGCCGGGGAGCTGTTTTTT
CDR3 protein: CASRPSGGSAGELFF

V gene: TRBV19
D gene: TRBD1
clone size: NA
J gene: TRBJ1-1
CDR3 DNA: TGTGCCAGTAGTATTGACAGGGTGAAGGAGACTGAAGCTTTCTTT
CDR3 protein: CASSIDRVKETEAFF

V gene: TRBV14
D gene: NA
clone size: NA
J gene: TRBJ1-1
CDR3 DNA: TGTGCCAGCAGCCCTTTGGGGCAGGGAACGACTGAAGCTTTCTTT
CDR3 protein: CASSPLGQGTTEAFF

V gene: TRBV5-6
D gene: NA
clone size: NA
J gene: TRBJ2-1
CDR3 DNA: TGTGCCAGCAGCACCAGACTGCGGGAGCAGTTCTTC
CDR3 protein: CASSTRLREQFF

V gene: TRBV5-4
D gene: TRBD1
clone size: NA
J gene: TRBJ1-2
CDR3 DNA: TGTGCCAGCAGCTTGGCCCTCGGACAGGGGCGCGGCACCTTC
CDR3 protein: CASSLALGQGRGTF

V gene: TRBV5-4
D gene: NA
clone size: NA
J gene: TRBJ1-2
CDR3 DNA: TGCGCCAGCAGCCACGCCCTTCGACCCACTCGGAACTATGGCTACACCTTC
CDR3 protein: CASSHALRPTRNYGYTF

V gene: TRBV9
D gene: NA
clone size: NA
J gene: TRBJ2-5
CDR3 DNA: TGTGCCAGCAGCGTCGGGGGACGGACGGGAGAGACCCAGTACTTC
CDR3 protein: CASSVGGRTGETQYF

V gene: TRBV5-1
D gene: NA
clone size: NA
J gene: TRBJ1-1
CDR3 DNA: TGCGCCAGCAGCTTGCGAGGAGCAGGGCTGGAAGCTTTCTTT
CDR3 protein: CASSLRGAGLEAFF

V gene: TRBV11-2
D gene: NA
clone size: NA
J gene: TRBJ2-5
CDR3 DNA: TGTGCCAGCGGACCGTTTCGAACACAAGAGACCCAGTACTTC
CDR3 protein: CASGPFRTQETQYF

V gene: TRBV28
D gene: NA
clone size: NA
J gene: TRBJ2-7
CDR3 DNA: TGTGCCAGCAGTCCTCTCAGAGAGTTGAGCTCCTACGAGCAGTACTTC
CDR3 protein: CASSPLRELSSYEQYF

V gene: TRBV5-4
D gene: TRBD1
clone size: NA
J gene: TRBJ2-3
CDR3 DNA: TGTGCCAGCAGCTTGGACCAGGGGGTGGAGTATTTT
CDR3 protein: CASSLDQGVEYF

V gene: TRBV2
D gene: TRBD1
clone size: once
J gene: TRBJ1-1
CDR3 DNA: TGTGCCAGCAGTGAAAAGCCGGACAGGGGTACTGAAGCTTTCTTT
CDR3 protein: CASSEKPDRGTEAFF

V gene: TRBV7-9
D gene: NA
clone size: NA
J gene: TRBJ1-2
CDR3 DNA: TGTGCCAGCAGCTCCCTTAGGCCCCGCGACACCGGAGGCTACACCTTC
CDR3 protein: CASSSLRPRDTGGYTF

V gene: TRBV19
D gene: NA
clone size: NA
J gene: TRBJ2-1
CDR3 DNA: TGTGCCAGCAAAGCGGTCTACAATGAGCAGTTCTTC
CDR3 protein: CASKAVYNEQFF

V gene: TRBV2
D gene: TRBD1
clone size: NA
J gene: TRBJ2-5
CDR3 DNA: TGTGCCAGCAACCGGGACAGGGGAGAAGAGACCCAGTACTTC
CDR3 protein: CASNRDRGEETQYF

V gene: TRBV19
D gene: NA
clone size: NA
J gene: TRBJ2-1
CDR3 DNA: TGTGCCAGTAGTTCAGTACAGGGTAACGATGAGCAGTTCTTC
CDR3 protein: CASSSVQGNDEQFF

V gene: TRBV27
D gene: TRBD1
clone size: NA
J gene: TRBJ1-6
CDR3 DNA: TGTGCCAGCAGTTTTGAGCGCCGGGACAGACTTAATTCACCCCTCCACTTT
CDR3 protein: CASSFERRDRLNSPLHF

V gene: TRBV4-1
D gene: NA
clone size: NA
J gene: TRBJ2-1
CDR3 DNA: TGCGCCAGCAGCCAAGATTTTGGCGGCGTCTTTGGTGAGCAGTTCTTC
CDR3 protein: CASSQDFGGVFGEQFF

V gene: TRBV7-9
D gene: NA
clone size: NA
J gene: TRBJ2-2
CDR3 DNA: TGTGCCAGCAGCTCGGACCCTCCCGGGGCCGGGGAGCTGTTTTTT
CDR3 protein: CASSSDPPGAGELFF

V gene: TRBV19
D gene: NA
clone size: NA
J gene: TRBJ1-1
CDR3 DNA: TGTGCCAGTAAGGGAGTAGGGAGCACTGAAGCTTTCTTT
CDR3 protein: CASKGVGSTEAFF

V gene: TRBV5-1
D gene: NA
clone size: NA
J gene: TRBJ1-3
CDR3 DNA: TGCGCCAGCAGCCTTAACACGATCGCCTCTGGAAACACCATATATTTT
CDR3 protein: CASSLNTIASGNTIYF

V gene: TRBV21-1
D gene: NA
clone size: NA
J gene: TRBJ2-1
CDR3 DNA: TGTGCCAGCAGCAAAGAGGAAAAAAGGACAGGGGAGGACAATGAGCAGTTCTTC
CDR3 protein: CASSKEEKRTGEDNEQFF

V gene: TRBV10-3
D gene: NA
clone size: NA
J gene: TRBJ2-7
CDR3 DNA: TGTGCCATCAGTGAGTCGATAAGTAAGAGCGGATACACCACCTACGAGCAGTACTTC
CDR3 protein: CAISESISKSGYTTYEQYF

V gene: TRBV2
D gene: NA
clone size: NA
J gene: TRBJ2-1
CDR3 DNA: TGTGCCAGCAAACCGGGGATAGGGTCCTACAATGAGCAGTTCTTC
CDR3 protein: CASKPGIGSYNEQFF

V gene: TRBV4-3
D gene: NA
clone size: NA
J gene: TRBJ1-2
CDR3 DNA: TGCGCCAGCAGCCAAGTTGCAGGCGGCAACCCCTATGGCTACACCTTC
CDR3 protein: CASSQVAGGNPYGYTF

V gene: TRBV19
D gene: NA
clone size: once
J gene: TRBJ2-2
CDR3 DNA: TGTGCCAGTAGTAGAGGACAGTGGGTAAGGTCCGGGGAGCTGTTTTTT
CDR3 protein: CASSRGQWVRSGELFF

V gene: TRBV9
D gene: TRBD2
clone size: once
J gene: TRBJ2-3
CDR3 DNA: TGTGCCAGCAGCGTAGCGGGGGGGCAGGCAGATACGCAGTATTTT
CDR3 protein: CASSVAGGQADTQYF

V gene: TRBV6-1
D gene: TRBD1
clone size: NA
J gene: TRBJ1-5
CDR3 DNA: TGTGCCAGCAGTCTCCAGGGGGGGAATCAGCCCCAGCATTTT
CDR3 protein: CASSLQGGNQPQHF

V gene: TRBV6-5
D gene: TRBD1
clone size: NA
J gene: TRBJ1-2
CDR3 DNA: TGTGCCAGCAGTTGGACAGGGCACCCCAAGGGCTACACCTTC
CDR3 protein: CASSWTGHPKGYTF

V gene: TRBV4-1
D gene: NA
clone size: NA
J gene: TRBJ2-3
CDR3 DNA: TGCGCCAGCAGCCAAGATACCCTGCAGGATACGCAGTATTTT
CDR3 protein: CASSQDTLQDTQYF

V gene: TRBV27
D gene: TRBD1
clone size: NA
J gene: TRBJ1-5
CDR3 DNA: TGTGCCAGCAGACCCGGGACAGGGTGGAATCAGCCCCAGCATTTT
CDR3 protein: CASRPGTGWNQPQHF

V gene: TRBV23-1
D gene: TRBD1
clone size: NA
J gene: TRBJ2-5
CDR3 DNA: TGCGCCAGCAGTACAGGGGCACCAGAGACCCAGTACTTC
CDR3 protein: CASSTGAPETQYF

V gene: TRBV7-9
D gene: NA
clone size: NA
J gene: TRBJ2-3
CDR3 DNA: TGTGCCAGCAGCTGGACCTTGGATACAGATACGCAGTATTTT
CDR3 protein: CASSWTLDTDTQYF

V gene: TRBV5-1
D gene: NA
clone size: NA
J gene: TRBJ2-3
CDR3 DNA: TGCGCCAGCAGCCTACGTGGGGGGCCAGATACGCAGTATTTT
CDR3 protein: CASSLRGGPDTQYF

V gene: TRBV7-8
D gene: TRBD1
clone size: NA
J gene: TRBJ1-3
CDR3 DNA: TGTGCCAGCAGCAGGGATTTTGGACAGGGCTCTGGAAACACCATATATTTT
CDR3 protein: CASSRDFGQGSGNTIYF

V gene: TRBV6-5
D gene: NA
clone size: few
J gene: TRBJ1-3
CDR3 DNA: TGTGCCAGCAGCTTTAGGGGTGGAAACACCATATATTTT
CDR3 protein: CASSFRGGNTIYF